Listed below are T cell receptor beta chains from one sample, sequenced in a study of blood T cell repertoires in COVID-19. This table comes from immunoSEQ multiplex PCR, and its TCRdb copy is limited to in-frame clones, with some not included. The data show some 42,000 clones, roughly 88% seen once. The material sequenced was peripheral blood. Receptor source: a human donor in a cohort sampled during active COVID-19. Each CDR3 is given with its conserved first and last residue. The order of the fields is clone size, V gene, J gene, CDR3 length, D gene, CDR3 protein, CDR3 DNA. A D gene is named only where the DNA matches it firmly. Size is stated for part of the rows, as once, few or many counts, or as a class when the clone is expanded.

clone_size: -; v_call: TRBV28; j_call: TRBJ1-4; cdr3_length: 14; d_call: TRBD1; cdr3_aa: CASSSGQGNEKLFF; cdr3_nt: TGTGCCAGCAGTTCGGGACAGGGGAATGAAAAACTGTTTTTT
clone_size: -; v_call: TRBV5-1; j_call: TRBJ2-2; cdr3_length: 19; d_call: TRBD1; cdr3_aa: CASSLVSGGAEGVTGELFF; cdr3_nt: TGCGCCAGCAGCTTGGTTTCAGGGGGCGCAGAGGGGGTCACCGGGGAGCTGTTTTTT
clone_size: -; v_call: TRBV5-1; j_call: TRBJ2-1; cdr3_length: 15; d_call: TRBD2; cdr3_aa: CASSLPTSGGREQFF; cdr3_nt: TGCGCCAGCAGCTTACCGACTAGCGGGGGCCGCGAGCAGTTCTTC
clone_size: -; v_call: TRBV5-8; j_call: TRBJ2-1; cdr3_length: 17; d_call: TRBD1; cdr3_aa: CASSLDGGTGSWDEQFF; cdr3_nt: TGTGCCAGCAGCTTGGACGGTGGGACAGGGTCGTGGGATGAGCAGTTCTTC
clone_size: -; v_call: TRBV2; j_call: TRBJ2-7; cdr3_length: 13; d_call: -; cdr3_aa: CASSGAGAYEQYF; cdr3_nt: TGTGCCAGCAGTGGGGCAGGGGCCTACGAGCAGTACTTC
clone_size: -; v_call: TRBV28; j_call: TRBJ1-1; cdr3_length: 14; d_call: TRBD1; cdr3_aa: CASSPQGSGTEAFF; cdr3_nt: TGTGCCAGCAGTCCACAGGGGAGCGGCACTGAAGCTTTCTTT
clone_size: -; v_call: TRBV19; j_call: TRBJ2-1; cdr3_length: 13; d_call: -; cdr3_aa: CASSTGLFNEQFF; cdr3_nt: TGTGCCAGTAGTACGGGACTGTTCAATGAGCAGTTCTTC
clone_size: -; v_call: TRBV19; j_call: TRBJ2-1; cdr3_length: 13; d_call: -; cdr3_aa: CASSWDNYNEQFF; cdr3_nt: TGTGCCAGTAGTTGGGACAATTACAATGAGCAGTTCTTC
clone_size: -; v_call: TRBV9; j_call: TRBJ2-1; cdr3_length: 13; d_call: -; cdr3_aa: CASSVGLDNEQFF; cdr3_nt: TGTGCCAGCAGCGTAGGCCTAGACAATGAGCAGTTCTTC
clone_size: -; v_call: TRBV6-5; j_call: TRBJ1-6; cdr3_length: 13; d_call: -; cdr3_aa: CASSYDRGSPLHF; cdr3_nt: TGTGCCAGCAGTTACGATAGGGGCTCACCCCTCCACTTT
clone_size: -; v_call: TRBV21-1; j_call: TRBJ1-1; cdr3_length: 15; d_call: -; cdr3_aa: CASSKGDRPPTEAFF; cdr3_nt: TGTGCCAGCAGCAAGGGGGACAGGCCGCCCACTGAAGCTTTCTTT
clone_size: once; v_call: TRBV28; j_call: TRBJ1-2; cdr3_length: 15; d_call: TRBD1; cdr3_aa: CASSLSGQGNYGYTF; cdr3_nt: TGTGCCAGCAGTTTATCGGGACAGGGGAACTATGGCTACACCTTC
clone_size: -; v_call: TRBV7-9; j_call: TRBJ2-2; cdr3_length: 16; d_call: TRBD1; cdr3_aa: CASSASRGLDTGELFF; cdr3_nt: TGTGCCAGCAGCGCGTCTAGGGGGCTAGACACCGGGGAGCTGTTTTTT
clone_size: once; v_call: TRBV2; j_call: TRBJ2-4; cdr3_length: 14; d_call: TRBD1; cdr3_aa: CASTGQGRGDIQYF; cdr3_nt: TGTGCCAGCACGGGACAGGGTAGAGGAGACATTCAGTACTTC
clone_size: -; v_call: TRBV5-4; j_call: TRBJ1-1; cdr3_length: 16; d_call: TRBD1; cdr3_aa: CASSRGNRGVNTEAFF; cdr3_nt: TGTGCCAGCAGCCGGGGAAACAGGGGTGTGAACACTGAAGCTTTCTTT
clone_size: -; v_call: TRBV27; j_call: TRBJ2-7; cdr3_length: 13; d_call: TRBD1; cdr3_aa: CASSLGQGNEQYF; cdr3_nt: TGTGCCAGCAGTTTGGGACAGGGTAACGAGCAGTACTTC
clone_size: -; v_call: TRBV5-6; j_call: TRBJ1-2; cdr3_length: 13; d_call: -; cdr3_aa: CASSTGRAYGYTF; cdr3_nt: TGTGCCAGCAGTACCGGGAGGGCTTATGGCTACACCTTC
clone_size: -; v_call: TRBV10-3; j_call: TRBJ2-1; cdr3_length: 15; d_call: TRBD1; cdr3_aa: CAISERDRVGNEQFF; cdr3_nt: TGTGCCATCAGTGAGCGGGACAGGGTGGGCAATGAGCAGTTCTTC
clone_size: -; v_call: TRBV6-1; j_call: TRBJ2-2; cdr3_length: 14; d_call: -; cdr3_aa: CASSEEVLGGELFF; cdr3_nt: TGTGCCAGCAGTGAAGAAGTTCTCGGCGGGGAGCTGTTTTTT
clone_size: -; v_call: TRBV3-1/TRBV3-2; j_call: TRBJ2-7; cdr3_length: 17; d_call: -; cdr3_aa: CASSQVALGRTTGGQYF; cdr3_nt: TGTGCCAGCAGCCAAGTCGCTCTAGGGCGGACGACCGGGGGGCAGTACTTC
clone_size: -; v_call: TRBV6-1; j_call: TRBJ1-1; cdr3_length: 15; d_call: -; cdr3_aa: CASSDQDSVFYEAFF; cdr3_nt: TGTGCCAGCAGTGATCAGGACAGCGTTTTTTATGAAGCTTTCTTT
clone_size: -; v_call: TRBV5-1; j_call: TRBJ2-5; cdr3_length: 13; d_call: TRBD1; cdr3_aa: CASSWDSEGTQYF; cdr3_nt: TGCGCCAGCAGCTGGGACAGCGAGGGGACCCAGTACTTC
clone_size: -; v_call: TRBV6-1; j_call: TRBJ1-2; cdr3_length: 17; d_call: -; cdr3_aa: CASSDEGVFKANYGYTF; cdr3_nt: TGTGCCAGCAGTGATGAGGGGGTTTTCAAAGCTAACTATGGCTACACCTTC
clone_size: -; v_call: TRBV5-1; j_call: TRBJ2-7; cdr3_length: 13; d_call: -; cdr3_aa: CASSLGRNYEQYF; cdr3_nt: TGCGCCAGCAGCTTGGGGCGGAACTACGAGCAGTACTTC
clone_size: -; v_call: TRBV5-1; j_call: TRBJ2-3; cdr3_length: 14; d_call: TRBD2; cdr3_aa: CASSAGGRTDTQYF; cdr3_nt: TGCGCCAGCAGCGCGGGGGGGCGCACAGATACGCAGTATTTT
clone_size: -; v_call: TRBV11-2; j_call: TRBJ2-1; cdr3_length: 16; d_call: -; cdr3_aa: CASSLEWGVSYNEQFF; cdr3_nt: TGTGCCAGCAGCCTGGAGTGGGGGGTCTCCTACAATGAGCAGTTCTTC
clone_size: once; v_call: TRBV6-6; j_call: TRBJ2-7; cdr3_length: 12; d_call: -; cdr3_aa: CASSLQGYEQYF; cdr3_nt: TGTGCCAGCAGTTTACAGGGTTACGAGCAGTACTTC
clone_size: -; v_call: TRBV6-6; j_call: TRBJ2-7; cdr3_length: 14; d_call: TRBD1; cdr3_aa: CASSYSGDRVEQYF; cdr3_nt: TGTGCCAGCAGTTACTCTGGGGACAGGGTCGAGCAGTACTTC
clone_size: -; v_call: TRBV5-1; j_call: TRBJ2-5; cdr3_length: 14; d_call: -; cdr3_aa: CASSLATAGETQYF; cdr3_nt: TGCGCCAGCAGCTTGGCGACGGCGGGGGAGACCCAGTACTTC
clone_size: -; v_call: TRBV11-2; j_call: TRBJ2-3; cdr3_length: 15; d_call: TRBD2; cdr3_aa: CASSLEAGGTDTQYF; cdr3_nt: TGTGCCAGCAGCTTAGAAGCGGGGGGAACAGATACGCAGTATTTT
clone_size: -; v_call: TRBV6-4; j_call: TRBJ1-1; cdr3_length: 13; d_call: -; cdr3_aa: CASSVALNTEAFF; cdr3_nt: TGTGCCAGCAGTGTGGCACTAAACACTGAAGCTTTCTTT
clone_size: once; v_call: TRBV5-1; j_call: TRBJ2-3; cdr3_length: 16; d_call: TRBD2; cdr3_aa: CASSLEPSGGLDTQYF; cdr3_nt: TGCGCCAGCAGCTTGGAGCCTAGCGGGGGGTTAGATACGCAGTATTTT
clone_size: -; v_call: TRBV7-9; j_call: TRBJ1-5; cdr3_length: 13; d_call: -; cdr3_aa: CASSLLSNQPQHF; cdr3_nt: TGTGCCAGCAGCTTACTTAGCAATCAGCCCCAGCATTTT
clone_size: -; v_call: TRBV18; j_call: TRBJ1-5; cdr3_length: 19; d_call: TRBD1; cdr3_aa: CASSLEEGRGAYSNQPQHF; cdr3_nt: TGTGCCAGCTCCCTTGAGGAAGGCAGGGGGGCCTATAGCAATCAGCCCCAGCATTTT
clone_size: -; v_call: TRBV5-1; j_call: TRBJ2-2; cdr3_length: 13; d_call: -; cdr3_aa: CASTPGNTGELFF; cdr3_nt: TGCGCCAGCACCCCGGGGAACACCGGGGAGCTGTTTTTT
clone_size: -; v_call: TRBV5-1; j_call: TRBJ2-2; cdr3_length: 15; d_call: -; cdr3_aa: CASSSGGSDSGELFF; cdr3_nt: TGCGCCAGCAGCTCGGGGGGCTCTGATAGCGGGGAGCTGTTTTTT
clone_size: -; v_call: TRBV7-8; j_call: TRBJ2-7; cdr3_length: 13; d_call: -; cdr3_aa: CASSPRGSYEQYF; cdr3_nt: TGTGCCAGCAGCCCCAGGGGCTCCTACGAGCAGTACTTC
clone_size: -; v_call: TRBV6-2/TRBV6-3; j_call: TRBJ1-6; cdr3_length: 17; d_call: TRBD1; cdr3_aa: CASSAWTGTGYNSPLHF; cdr3_nt: TGTGCCAGCAGTGCCTGGACAGGGACGGGCTATAATTCACCCCTCCACTTT
clone_size: -; v_call: TRBV28; j_call: TRBJ1-5; cdr3_length: 17; d_call: TRBD1; cdr3_aa: CASSLFQDRESNQPQHF; cdr3_nt: TGTGCCAGCAGTTTATTCCAGGACAGGGAAAGCAATCAGCCCCAGCATTTT
clone_size: -; v_call: TRBV7-2; j_call: TRBJ2-1; cdr3_length: 11; d_call: -; cdr3_aa: CASSSSLEQFF; cdr3_nt: TGTGCCAGCAGCTCGAGCTTAGAGCAGTTCTTC
clone_size: -; v_call: TRBV10-1; j_call: TRBJ2-7; cdr3_length: 18; d_call: -; cdr3_aa: CASSEGLPGKERTYEQYF; cdr3_nt: TGCGCCAGCAGTGAAGGACTACCCGGGAAGGAAAGAACCTACGAGCAGTACTTC
clone_size: -; v_call: TRBV6-5; j_call: TRBJ1-6; cdr3_length: 13; d_call: TRBD1; cdr3_aa: CASSPPGQLLLHF; cdr3_nt: TGTGCCAGCAGTCCGCCGGGACAGCTACTCCTCCACTTT
clone_size: -; v_call: TRBV7-2; j_call: TRBJ2-5; cdr3_length: 15; d_call: TRBD2; cdr3_aa: CASSFSGGNQETQYF; cdr3_nt: TGTGCCAGCAGCTTTAGCGGGGGGAACCAAGAGACCCAGTACTTC
clone_size: -; v_call: TRBV5-5; j_call: TRBJ2-1; cdr3_length: 15; d_call: TRBD1; cdr3_aa: CASSWGTGLRSEQFF; cdr3_nt: TGTGCCAGCAGCTGGGGGACAGGGTTACGTAGTGAGCAGTTCTTC
clone_size: -; v_call: TRBV28; j_call: TRBJ1-3; cdr3_length: 15; d_call: -; cdr3_aa: CASSLAQGTGNTIYF; cdr3_nt: TGTGCCAGCAGTTTAGCTCAGGGGACTGGAAACACCATATATTTT
clone_size: -; v_call: TRBV9; j_call: TRBJ2-5; cdr3_length: 15; d_call: TRBD2; cdr3_aa: CASGVGLAWGETQYF; cdr3_nt: TGTGCCAGCGGCGTAGGACTAGCGTGGGGAGAGACCCAGTACTTC
clone_size: -; v_call: TRBV27; j_call: TRBJ2-3; cdr3_length: 18; d_call: TRBD1; cdr3_aa: CASSLDPGQGTYSDTQYF; cdr3_nt: TGTGCCAGCAGTTTAGATCCGGGACAGGGAACCTATTCAGATACGCAGTATTTT
clone_size: -; v_call: TRBV6-2/TRBV6-3; j_call: TRBJ2-7; cdr3_length: 15; d_call: TRBD1; cdr3_aa: CASSYSGTGLLIQYF; cdr3_nt: TGTGCCAGCAGTTACTCCGGGACAGGGCTGCTCATCCAGTACTTC
clone_size: few; v_call: TRBV10-1; j_call: TRBJ1-3; cdr3_length: 14; d_call: -; cdr3_aa: CAGSPRGIHNTIYF; cdr3_nt: TGCGCCGGTTCTCCGCGGGGAATTCACAACACCATATATTTT
clone_size: -; v_call: TRBV21-1; j_call: TRBJ2-7; cdr3_length: 16; d_call: -; cdr3_aa: CASSKGDSGASYEQYF; cdr3_nt: TGTGCCAGCAGCAAAGGGGATAGCGGGGCCTCCTACGAGCAGTACTTC
clone_size: once; v_call: TRBV6-6; j_call: TRBJ1-1; cdr3_length: 13; d_call: -; cdr3_aa: CASSQRRATEAFF; cdr3_nt: TGTGCCAGCAGTCAGAGGAGGGCCACTGAAGCTTTCTTT
clone_size: -; v_call: TRBV21-1; j_call: TRBJ2-2; cdr3_length: 16; d_call: -; cdr3_aa: CASSKTGGADTGELFF; cdr3_nt: TGTGCCAGCAGCAAGACAGGGGGCGCGGACACCGGGGAGCTGTTTTTT
clone_size: -; v_call: TRBV5-1; j_call: TRBJ2-7; cdr3_length: 14; d_call: TRBD1; cdr3_aa: CASRGQGASYEQYF; cdr3_nt: TGCGCCAGCAGAGGACAGGGGGCCTCCTACGAGCAGTACTTC
clone_size: -; v_call: TRBV4-2; j_call: TRBJ2-4; cdr3_length: 17; d_call: TRBD1; cdr3_aa: CASSQDRQGMPKNIQYF; cdr3_nt: TGTGCCAGCAGCCAAGATCGACAGGGGATGCCCAAAAACATTCAGTACTTC
clone_size: -; v_call: TRBV7-6; j_call: TRBJ1-2; cdr3_length: 15; d_call: -; cdr3_aa: CASSSYREGVGGYTF; cdr3_nt: TGTGCCAGCAGCTCCTACAGGGAGGGGGTGGGTGGCTACACCTTC
clone_size: -; v_call: TRBV5-4; j_call: TRBJ2-7; cdr3_length: 16; d_call: TRBD2; cdr3_aa: CASSLSAGGTPYEQYF; cdr3_nt: TGTGCCAGCAGCTTGTCTGCCGGGGGGACTCCCTACGAGCAGTACTTC
clone_size: -; v_call: TRBV5-1; j_call: TRBJ1-1; cdr3_length: 12; d_call: -; cdr3_aa: CASRSDSTGAFF; cdr3_nt: TGCGCCAGCAGATCGGACAGTACCGGAGCTTTCTTT
clone_size: -; v_call: TRBV19; j_call: TRBJ1-5; cdr3_length: 13; d_call: -; cdr3_aa: CASLGHGNQPQHF; cdr3_nt: TGTGCCAGTTTGGGGCACGGCAATCAGCCCCAGCATTTT
clone_size: -; v_call: TRBV3-1/TRBV3-2; j_call: TRBJ1-1; cdr3_length: 16; d_call: -; cdr3_aa: CASSPSAGAGRTEAFF; cdr3_nt: TGTGCCAGCAGCCCGTCCGCGGGGGCAGGGAGAACTGAAGCTTTCTTT
clone_size: -; v_call: TRBV15; j_call: TRBJ2-3; cdr3_length: 17; d_call: TRBD2; cdr3_aa: CATSRPLRLAGGDTQYF; cdr3_nt: TGTGCCACCAGCAGACCCCTCCGGCTAGCGGGGGGAGATACGCAGTATTTT